Sequencing of this TCR beta chain was carried out in a study of T cell changes during pregnancy in multiple sclerosis. Libraries were prepared by immunoSEQ multiplex PCR; TCRdb keeps only in-frame clonotypes and omits some of them. The sample lists 35,000 to 45,000 clones, roughly 90% occurring once. CDR3 length: 17 amino acids. V was cut by 6 bases and J by 2 bases, with 22 bases left in between. Specimen: CD8+ T cells from peripheral blood mononuclear cells, collected in the first trimester of pregnancy. The TCR originated in a female donor with multiple sclerosis, enrolled in a pregnancy study. The gene calls are TRBV23-1 and TRBJ1-1; unclear D gene. TRBV23-1 is an ORF for which the function is uncertain. For the CDR3, the DNA is TGCGCCAGCAGCCATGGGCCGCAGGTCCTGAAAAACACTGAAGCTTTCTTT. It translates to CASSHGPQVLKNTEAFF.